The 18 T cell receptor beta chains in this list originate from one sample, sequenced in a study of blood T cells in healthy people across ages. Combining a sample-barcoded 5' primer with a J-beta primer mix, a second PCR ran for about 6 to 12 cycles. TCRdb independently ran MiXCR on the 5' RACE reads; one entry per CDR3 protein. The sample records about 690,000 distinct CDR3 sequences, 40% to 45% being singletons. Sequenced material: blood. Receptors were obtained from a man at least 80 years old in good health.

The rearrangement uses TRBV6-2 or TRBV6-3 and TRBJ2-7; tentatively, D is TRBD2 (5 bases). The germline CDR1 and CDR2 sequences are MNHEY and SVGEGT. This CDR3 is 15 amino acids long. V was trimmed by 0 bases and J by 2 bases, leaving 11 bases between them. The CDR3 loop reads CASSYSAVTAYEQYF. CDR3 nucleotide sequence: TGTGCCAGCAGTTACTCAGCGGTTACCGCCTACGAGCAGTACTTC.

This clonotype was observed a handful of times. The rearrangement links TRBV7-2 to TRBJ1-2, with TRBD1 identical over 8 bases. The V segment lost 5 bases and the J segment 5 bases; nucleotides outside the gene matches: 4. CDR1 and CDR2 from the germline V gene are SGHTA and FQGNSA. The CDR3 sequence is 13 residues long. CDR3 DNA: TGTGCCAGCAGCAAGGGACAGGCATATGGCTACACCTTC. Amino acid sequence: CASSKGQAYGYTF.

The chain recombines TRBV6-2 or TRBV6-3 with TRBJ2-4; maybe TRBD1 (5 bases). Germline V lookup: CDR1 MNHEY, CDR2 SVGEGT. The CDR3 runs 15 residues. V lost 8 bases and J lost 0, with 14 bases in between. This CDR3 is CASLGAGVAKNIQYF. As DNA, the CDR3 is TGTGCCAGCCTAGGGGCAGGTGTAGCCAAAAACATTCAGTACTTC.

The V gene is TRBV2, the J gene TRBJ2-5; the D is unclear. The CDR3 totals 15 residues. Between the trimmed V and J ends, which lost 8 bases and 4 bases, there was a span of 20 bases. Looked up from germline, CDR1 is SNHLY and CDR2 is FYNNEI. The CDR3: CASHRRGSFGETQYF. The CDR3 DNA sequence: TGTGCCAGCCACCGACGAGGCTCCTTCGGAGAGACCCAGTACTTC.

The genes are TRBV20-1 and TRBJ2-1, with 7 bases lining up with TRBD2. The germline V gene has CDR1 DFQATT and CDR2 SNEGSKA (reference sequence). V lost 3 bases, J lost 4 bases, and 6 bases stayed unmatched. There are 14 residues in the CDR3. The CDR3 here is CSASGTNLYNEQFF. As DNA, the CDR3 is TGCAGTGCTAGTGGGACTAACCTGTACAATGAGCAGTTCTTC.

Concerning this clonotype itself: This clone may be a read error of a much larger clone one base away. The chain recombines TRBV25-1 with TRBJ2-3, with D tentatively TRBD1 (6 bases). Germline lookup yields CDR1 MGHDK and CDR2 SYGVNS. This CDR3 region has 15 residues. The CDR3, as DNA: TGTGCCAGCAGTGATCGCAGGGACATCACAGATGCGCAGTATTTT. It specifies CASSDRRDITDAQYF.

This chain uses TRBV5-1 with TRBJ2-5; either TRBD1 or TRBD2 may fit D (5 bases each). CDR3 length: 15 residues. Between the trimmed V and J ends, which lost 1 base and 5 bases, there was a span of 15 bases. Per germline, CDR1 SGHRS and CDR2 YFSETQ. CDR3 sequence: CASSLSGPGTETQYF. The CDR3 nucleotides are TGCGCCAGCAGCTTGTCGGGACCAGGAACCGAGACCCAGTACTTC.

The chain links TRBV6-5 to TRBJ1-2, with TRBD1 as a possible D gene (5 bases). This CDR3 contains 14 residues. Deletions cut 5 bases from V and 7 bases from J, with 17 bases between. Germline values: CDR1 MNHEY, CDR2 SVGAGI. CDR3 region: CASSMRGVAGGYTF. CDR3 coding DNA: TGTGCCAGCAGTATGAGGGGCGTAGCCGGTGGCTACACCTTC.

The chain carries TRBV27 and TRBJ1-1, with D perhaps TRBD1 (5 bases). The CDR3 is made up of 13 amino acids. Germline CDR1 MNHEY, CDR2 SMNVEV (reference sequence). V shed 7 bases and J shed 12 bases, with 21 bases lying between them. DNA for the CDR3: TGTGCCAGCACCCAAATTGGGGCCGTGAGGACTTTCTTT. This sequence encodes CASTQIGAVRTFF.

This clonotype was observed a few times. The chain has TRBV25-1 and TRBJ2-6; no firm D call. The V gene lost 3 bases and the J gene lost 0 bases, with 6 bases spanning the gap. The CDR3 loop spans 15 amino acids. CDR1 is MGHDK and CDR2 is SYGVNS in the germline V gene. CDR3 in DNA: TGTGCCAGCAGTGATCAGCTCTCTGGGGCCAACGTCCTGACTTTC. Its translation: CASSDQLSGANVLTF.

This clonotype was seen more than once but under ten times. This chain uses TRBV6-5 with TRBJ2-1, with 7 bases identical to TRBD2. Unmatched junction bases numbered 6, after V lost 4 bases and J lost 0 bases. The germline V gene has CDR1 MNHEY and CDR2 SVGAGI. The CDR3 has 16 amino acids. CDR3 in DNA: TGTGCCAGCAGTTTCAGCGGGGATAGCTCCTACAATGAGCAGTTCTTC. It codes for CASSFSGDSSYNEQFF.

In the case of this clonotype: One junction end does not reproduce the germline sequence, and a read error may be involved. This chain connects TRBV7-9 to TRBJ2-5; TRBD2 aligns across 8 bases. This CDR3 contains 14 residues. Per the germline V gene, CDR1 is SEHNR and CDR2 is FQNEAQ (reference sequence). The CDR3 coding sequence is TGTGCCGGCAGCTTCGGGGGGGCTCAAATTGACCAGTACTTC. This encodes CAGSFGGAQIDQYF.

The chain carries TRBV7-2 and TRBJ2-5; D ambiguous. CDR1 is SGHTA, CDR2 FQGNSA, per germline. The germline V and J ends were trimmed by 1 base and 4 bases, with 13 bases remaining between them. The CDR3 runs to 15 residues. The CDR3: CASSLVALVGETQYF. CDR3 nucleotides: TGTGCCAGCAGCTTAGTCGCTCTGGTAGGAGAGACCCAGTACTTC.

This clonotype showed up many times. The chain couples TRBV7-3 to TRBJ2-1, with 9 bases lining up with TRBD2. In germline, CDR1 is SGHTA, CDR2 FQGTGA. V dropped 2 bases and J dropped 10; count of bases not matched to a gene: 6. The CDR3 totals 14 residues. The CDR3: CASSLRAGGHEQFF. DNA for the CDR3: TGTGCCAGCAGCTTACGAGCGGGAGGTCACGAGCAGTTCTTC.

The genes are TRBV4-2 and TRBJ2-1; 8 bases are a match to TRBD1. The ends lost 1 base at V and 8 bases at J; junction bases unmatched: 13. Per germline, CDR1 LGHNA and CDR2 YNFKEQ. The CDR3 consists of 17 residues. CDR3 sequence reads: CASSQGEDRALRDEQFF. The CDR3 nucleotides are TGTGCCAGCAGCCAAGGCGAGGACAGGGCCCTCAGGGATGAGCAGTTCTTC.

CDR3 sequence (DNA): TGTGCCAGCAGTTACTCGACGCCCCCCCAAAAATACGAGCAGTACTTC. This translates into CASSYSTPPQKYEQYF. The chain joins TRBV6-2 or TRBV6-3 to TRBJ2-7; D unclear. Germline-derived CDR1 and CDR2 are MNHEY and SVGEGT. Deletions cut 0 bases from V and 4 bases from J, with 16 bases between. This CDR3 is 16 amino acids long.

The rearrangement joins TRBV10-2 to TRBJ2-1; 10 nucleotides agree with TRBD1. From germline, CDR1 is WSHSY and CDR2 SAAADI. The length of the CDR3 is 15 residues. V lost 4 bases, J lost 2 bases, and 2 bases stayed unmatched. The CDR3 DNA sequence: TGCGCCAGCAGTGTAGGACAGGGGGCCTACAATGAGCAGTTCTTC. Its translation is CASSVGQGAYNEQFF.

J is TRBJ2-4 and V is TRBV7-2, with D possibly TRBD1 on 5 matching bases. Germline CDR1 reads SGHTA; CDR2 reads FQGNSA. This CDR3 is built from 12 residues. V lost 4 bases and J 9 bases, leaving 10 bases between the germline ends. CDR3 nucleotides: TGTGCCAGCAGCTCTCCAGGGATCATTCAGTACTTC. This gives the protein CASSSPGIIQYF.